This TCR beta chain was captured by sequencing in a study of T cell repertoires in cytomegalovirus infection. Study-level information: A matching HLA type, together with CMV infection, was signaled by public TCR beta signatures.

Via MiXCR, TCRdb re-called the reads, giving one row per CDR3 protein. The table has fewer than 200,000 distinct CDR3 sequences, roughly 14% seen once. Germline V gene data show CDR1 as SGHAT and CDR2 as FQNNGV. J gave up 7 bases and V 6 bases, and 11 bases lay outside the gene matches. This CDR3 spans 14 amino acids. This clonotype was seen at least ten times. The chain employs TRBV11-2 and TRBJ1-1; 7 nucleotides line up with TRBD1. The sample comprised PBMCs. This clonotype was obtained from a human donor in good health (CMV status not recorded). Some clones in this sample may be carry-over from other donors' samples. The CDR3 nucleotides read TGTGCCAGCAGGCCTACGGGGACAGCACTTGAAGCTTTCTTT. Residues: CASRPTGTALEAFF.